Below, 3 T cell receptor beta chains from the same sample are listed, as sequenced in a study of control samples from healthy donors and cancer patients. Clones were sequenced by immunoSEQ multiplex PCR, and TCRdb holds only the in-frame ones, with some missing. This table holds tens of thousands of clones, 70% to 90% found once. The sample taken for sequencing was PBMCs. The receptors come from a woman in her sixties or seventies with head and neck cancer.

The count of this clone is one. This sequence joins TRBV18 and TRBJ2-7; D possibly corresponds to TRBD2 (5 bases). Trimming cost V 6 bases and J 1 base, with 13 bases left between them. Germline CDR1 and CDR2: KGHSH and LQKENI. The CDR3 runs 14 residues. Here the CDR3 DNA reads TGTGCCAGCTCTCCTCCGGGGTTATCCTACGAGCAGTACTTC. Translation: CASSPPGLSYEQYF. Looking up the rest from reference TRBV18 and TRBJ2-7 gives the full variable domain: NAGVMQNPRHLVRRRGQEARLRCSPMKGHSHVYWYRQLPEEGLKFMVYLQKENIIDESGMPKERFSAEFPKEGPSILRIQQVVRGDSAAYFCASSPPGLSYEQYFGPGTRLTVT.

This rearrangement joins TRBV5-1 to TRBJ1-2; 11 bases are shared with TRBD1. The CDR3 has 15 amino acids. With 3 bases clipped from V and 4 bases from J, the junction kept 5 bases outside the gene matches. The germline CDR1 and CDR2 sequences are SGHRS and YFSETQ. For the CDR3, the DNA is TGCGCCAGCAGCTACGGACAGGGGGCGGTCTATGGCTACACCTTC. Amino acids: CASSYGQGAVYGYTF.

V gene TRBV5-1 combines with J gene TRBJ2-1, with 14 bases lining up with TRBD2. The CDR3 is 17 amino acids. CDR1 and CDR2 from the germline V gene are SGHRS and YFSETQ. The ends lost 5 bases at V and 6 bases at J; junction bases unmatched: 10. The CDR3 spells CASRRGLAGVTFNEQFF. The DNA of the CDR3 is TGCGCCAGCAGAAGGGGACTAGCGGGAGTGACTTTCAATGAGCAGTTCTTC.